Below are 21 T cell receptor beta chains sequenced from a single sample in a study of beta chain features in type 1 diabetes. General observations from the study: Patients with Type 1 diabetes showed moderately but significantly shorter TCRB CDR3s in all four CD4+ subsets.

For these TCRs, the target antigens are not known. Expressed TCRB transcripts were sequenced after all isolated RNA was converted to cDNA. TCRdb's table, derived via immunoSEQ multiplex PCR, lists solely in-frame clones and lacks some. The sample includes over 200,000 clones, roughly a tenth of them seen just once. Sequencing used naive CD4+ T cells from blood. These receptor sequences come from a man aged 30 to 39 with type 1 diabetes.

The chain links TRBV7-2 to TRBJ1-5; D is ambiguous. The V gene's germline CDR1 is SGHTA and CDR2 FQGNSA. V was trimmed by 3 bases and J by 7 bases, leaving 7 bases between them. The CDR3 length is 12 residues. CDR3 DNA sequence: TGTGCCAGCAGCTTTAGACAACAGCCCCAGCATTTT. It yields the protein CASSFRQQPQHF.

This clone appeared a few times. The V gene is TRBV2, the J gene TRBJ1-2; no clear D. The germline V gene has CDR1 SNHLY and CDR2 FYNNEI. Trimming stripped 4 bases from V and 4 bases from J, with 13 bases between. The CDR3 consists of 14 residues. CDR3: CASSVNKRGYGYTF. The CDR3 nucleotides are TGTGCCAGCAGTGTAAACAAGCGGGGCTATGGCTACACCTTC.

This chain connects TRBV7-6 to TRBJ2-2; TRBD1 aligns across 7 bases. This CDR3 region has 17 residues. Per the germline V gene, CDR1 is SGHVS and CDR2 is FNYEAQ. V lost 0 bases, J lost 4 bases, and 8 bases stayed unmatched. This CDR3 is CASSLASWQGVTGELFF. The CDR3 region has the DNA TGTGCCAGCAGCTTAGCGTCCTGGCAGGGGGTCACCGGGGAGCTGTTTTTT.

This clone has only a few counts. This rearrangement joins TRBV4-1 to TRBJ1-4; D remains ambiguous. The length of the CDR3 is 15 residues. Trimming removed 0 bases at V and 4 bases at J, with 9 bases between. CDR1 is MGHRA, CDR2 YSYEKL, per germline. This chain's CDR3 is CASSQDRQVNEKLFF. The DNA of the CDR3 is TGCGCCAGCAGCCAAGATCGGCAGGTTAATGAAAAACTGTTTTTT.

The chain joins TRBV2 to TRBJ2-3; D is undetermined. CDR3 length: 12 amino acids. V shed 6 bases and J shed 6 bases, with 10 bases lying between them. Germline loops: CDR1 SNHLY, CDR2 FYNNEI. The CDR3 region is CASRSLVDTQYF. The CDR3, as DNA: TGTGCCAGCAGGAGCCTAGTGGATACGCAGTATTTT.

The genes are TRBV27 and TRBJ2-1; 11 positions match TRBD2. Per the germline V gene, CDR1 is MNHEY and CDR2 is SMNVEV (reference sequence). The CDR3 has 16 residues. With 2 bases clipped from V and 3 bases from J, the junction kept 3 bases outside the gene matches. The CDR3 DNA reads as TGTGCCAGCAGTTTACGCCTAGCGGGGGGCTACAATGAGCAGTTCTTC. It is translated as CASSLRLAGGYNEQFF.

J is TRBJ2-3 and V is TRBV11-2; 10 bases are shared with TRBD1. Germline CDR1 and CDR2: SGHAT and FQNNGV. With 10 bases clipped from V and 4 bases from J, the junction kept 8 bases outside the gene matches. The CDR3 spans 14 residues. The CDR3 region is CATARDRGPDTQYF. In DNA form, the CDR3 reads TGTGCCACCGCCCGGGACAGGGGTCCAGATACGCAGTATTTT.

This clone was counted ten times or more. The same CDR3 is also encoded by other DNA sequences in this sample. This rearrangement joins TRBV7-9 to TRBJ2-5; TRBD2 is a possible D gene (6 bases). The CDR3 has 13 residues. Germline-derived CDR1 and CDR2 are SEHNR and FQNEAQ (reference sequence). V was cut by 2 bases and J by 4 bases, with 8 bases left in between. CDR3 residues: CASSLRGGETQYF. The DNA for the CDR3 is TGTGCCAGCAGCTTAAGGGGAGGAGAGACCCAGTACTTC.

This clone was seen a handful of times. The chain combines TRBV7-2 with TRBJ1-5; D ambiguous. The CDR3 totals 14 residues. Germline lookup yields CDR1 SGHTA and CDR2 FQGNSA. V lost 2 bases and J lost 1, with 6 bases in between. The CDR3 DNA reads TGTGCCAGCAGCTTAACGACAAGCAATCAGCCCCAGCATTTT. It is translated as CASSLTTSNQPQHF.

This clone has only a few counts. CDR3 nucleotide sequence: TGCAGCGTTGTAGGCGGGGGGGCCTTAGGAGAGACCCAGTACTTC. Protein product: CSVVGGGALGETQYF. This rearrangement joins TRBV29-1 to TRBJ2-5; TRBD2 matches 9 bases. CDR1 SQVTM and CDR2 ANQGSEA come from the germline V gene. The V gene end was trimmed by 4 bases and the J gene end by 4 bases; junction bases not matched to a gene: 10. The CDR3 spans 15 residues. Filled out from reference TRBV29-1 and TRBJ2-5, the complete variable domain reads SAVISQKPSRDICQRGTSLTIQCQVDSQVTMMFWYRQQPGQSLTLIATANQGSEATYESGFVIDKFPISRPNLTFSTLTVSNMSPEDSSIYLCSVVGGGALGETQYFGPGTRLLVL.

The table lists this clone with a few counts. This sequence joins TRBV30 and TRBJ2-7; 7 nucleotides agree with TRBD1. The CDR3 loop spans 13 amino acids. Germline CDR1 and CDR2: GTSNPN and SVGIG (reference sequence). The V segment lost 3 bases and the J segment 4 bases; nucleotides outside the gene matches: 6. CDR3 amino acids: CAWSTGVSYEQYF. CDR3 in DNA: TGTGCCTGGAGCACAGGGGTAAGTTACGAGCAGTACTTC.

This clone was seen a handful of times. This chain uses TRBV11-2 with TRBJ2-6, with D unresolved. The CDR3 contains 13 residues. Germline CDR1 and CDR2: SGHAT and FQNNGV. V was cut by 3 bases and J by 3 bases, with 3 bases left in between. The CDR3, as DNA: TGTGCCAGCAGCTTTTATGGGGCCAACGTCCTGACTTTC. It codes for CASSFYGANVLTF.

The chain has TRBV29-1 and TRBJ2-7; 7 positions match TRBD1. V lost 5 bases to trimming and J lost 2 bases; unmatched junction nucleotides: 9. This CDR3 contains 14 residues. Germline-derived CDR1 and CDR2 are SQVTM and ANQGSEA. The CDR3 DNA reads as TGCAGCGTTCTCCCCCGACAGGGTGCCTACGAGCAGTACTTC. The encoded protein is CSVLPRQGAYEQYF.

This clone was seen a handful of times. The chain links TRBV10-3 to TRBJ2-2; 12 bases match TRBD1. Trimming cost V 4 bases and J 5 bases; bases outside gene matches: 5. The CDR3 totals 16 residues. The germline CDR1 and CDR2 sequences are ENHRY and SYGVKD. In nucleotides, the CDR3 is TGTGCCATCAGTGGCGGGACAGGGGGCAATACCGGGGAGCTGTTTTTT. Encoded protein: CAISGGTGGNTGELFF.

This clone has more than one count but fewer than ten. The CDR3 DNA reads TGTGCCAGCAGCTCGGGACTAGCTGTCGACAATGAGCAGTTCTTC. Protein: CASSSGLAVDNEQFF. The rearrangement joins TRBV7-3 to TRBJ2-1; 9 bases align to TRBD2. Germline V lookup: CDR1 SGHTA, CDR2 FQGTGA. This CDR3 contains 15 residues. The J segment lost 5 bases and the V segment lost 4 bases, leaving 6 bases of the junction unmatched.

This clone appeared a few times. This sequence joins TRBV7-9 and TRBJ2-5; the D is unclear. The J call is uncertain, as TRBJ2-7 better fits the DNA end. This CDR3 spans 11 amino acids. The germline CDR1 and CDR2 sequences are SEHNR and FQNEAQ (reference sequence). CDR3 region: CASANSYEQYF. CDR3 in DNA: TGTGCCAGCGCTAACTCCTACGAGCAGTACTTC.

The chain couples TRBV7-2 to TRBJ1-5; 10 bases map to TRBD1. The CDR3 consists of 14 residues. After removal of 4 bases from V and 7 bases from J, the junction contained 4 bases not matched to a gene. CDR1 and CDR2 from the germline V gene are SGHTA and FQGNSA. The CDR3 sequence: CASSSGQGTQPQHF. The CDR3 nucleotides read TGTGCCAGCAGCTCGGGACAGGGGACACAGCCCCAGCATTTT. Full variable domain (outside the CDR3, taken from reference TRBV7-2 and TRBJ1-5): GAGVSQSPSNKVTEKGKDVELRCDPISGHTALYWYRQSLGQGLEFLIYFQGNSAPDKSGLPSDRFSAERTGGSVSTLTIQRTQQEDSAVYLCASSSGQGTQPQHFGDGTRLSIL.

This clone was counted between two and nine times. The V and J genes are TRBV14 and TRBJ2-5, with TRBD1 as a possible D gene (5 bases). The CDR3 sequence is 12 residues long. The V end lost 4 bases, the J end lost 9 bases, and 12 bases lay between the germline ends. Germline V CDR1 and CDR2: SGHDN, FVKESK. The CDR3 is CASSPRQGAQYF. CDR3 DNA: TGTGCCAGCAGCCCTAGGCAAGGGGCCCAGTACTTC.

The table lists this clone with a few counts. This rearrangement joins TRBV6-5 to TRBJ1-1; 7 bases agree with TRBD1. The CDR3 sequence is 13 residues long. Germline values: CDR1 MNHEY, CDR2 SVGAGI. The ends lost 5 bases at V and 7 bases at J; junction bases unmatched: 7. Written as DNA, the CDR3 is TGTGCCAGCAGTAAGACAGGGTATGATGAAGCTTTCTTT. Residues: CASSKTGYDEAFF.

The CDR3 loop reads CAWNSFEGNTIYF. The DNA for the CDR3 is TGTGCCTGGAACTCTTTCGAGGGAAACACCATATATTTT. The chain carries TRBV30 and TRBJ1-3, with D unresolved. The CDR3 sequence is 13 residues long. Trimming left V 4 bases short and J 4 bases short, with 11 bases between. Per germline, CDR1 GTSNPN and CDR2 SVGIG (reference sequence).

In its sample, this clone was seen a few times. This rearrangement joins TRBV6-6 to TRBJ2-5; D perhaps matches TRBD1 (6 bases). The J call may be incorrect, as the DNA end agrees better with TRBJ2-7. This CDR3 has 13 residues. CDR1 MNHNY and CDR2 SVGAGI come from the germline V gene (reference sequence). This chain's CDR3 is CASSSQGFYEQYF. The CDR3 DNA reads TGTGCCAGCAGTTCCCAGGGGTTCTACGAGCAGTACTTC.